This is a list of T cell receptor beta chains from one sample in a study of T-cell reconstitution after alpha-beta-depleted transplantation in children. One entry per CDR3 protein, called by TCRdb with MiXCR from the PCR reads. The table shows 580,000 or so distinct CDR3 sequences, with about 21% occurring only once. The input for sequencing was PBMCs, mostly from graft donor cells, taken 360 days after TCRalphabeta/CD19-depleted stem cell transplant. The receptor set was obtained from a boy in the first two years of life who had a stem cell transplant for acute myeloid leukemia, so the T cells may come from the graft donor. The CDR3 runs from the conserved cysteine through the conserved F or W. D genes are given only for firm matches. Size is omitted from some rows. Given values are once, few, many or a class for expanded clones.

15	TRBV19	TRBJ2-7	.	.	CASSIDGDISYEQYF	TGTGCCAGTAGTATAGATGGGGACATCTCCTACGAGCAGTACTTC
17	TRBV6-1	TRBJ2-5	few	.	CASSEVQGLAVQETQYF	TGTGCCAGCAGTGAAGTACAGGGGCTAGCGGTTCAAGAGACCCAGTACTTC
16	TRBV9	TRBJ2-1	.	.	CASSPTRTEVYNEQFF	TGTGCCAGCAGCCCAACGAGGACAGAAGTCTACAATGAGCAGTTCTTC
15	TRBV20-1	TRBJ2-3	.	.	CSARDTPGGPDTQYF	TGCAGTGCTAGAGATACTCCGGGGGGCCCAGATACGCAGTATTTT
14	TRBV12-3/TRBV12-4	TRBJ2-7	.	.	CASNPEGVSYEQYF	TGTGCCAGCAATCCCGAGGGGGTTTCCTACGAGCAGTACTTC
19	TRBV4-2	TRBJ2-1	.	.	CASSQERVIISGRYNEQFF	TGTGCCAGCAGCCAAGAAAGAGTTATAATTAGCGGACGGTACAATGAGCAGTTCTTC
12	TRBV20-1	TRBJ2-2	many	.	CSAPRVGGELFF	TGCAGTGCTCCCCGGGTGGGCGGGGAGCTGTTTTTT
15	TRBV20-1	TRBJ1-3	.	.	CSAVGDLSSGNTIYF	TGCAGTGCTGTGGGGGACTTAAGCTCTGGAAACACCATATATTTT
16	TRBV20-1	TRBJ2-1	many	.	CSASSFGQGQYNEQFF	TGCAGTGCTAGTTCGTTCGGACAAGGCCAATACAATGAGCAGTTCTTC
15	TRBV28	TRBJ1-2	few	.	CASSTYTGKTYGYTF	TGTGCCAGCAGTACCTATACCGGGAAAACCTATGGCTACACCTTC
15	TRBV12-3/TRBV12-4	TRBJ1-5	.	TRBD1	CASSLDRGKNQPQHF	TGTGCCAGCAGTTTAGACAGGGGCAAAAATCAGCCCCAGCATTTT
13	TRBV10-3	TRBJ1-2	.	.	CAISDNLNYGYTF	TGTGCCATCAGTGACAATTTGAACTATGGCTACACCTTC
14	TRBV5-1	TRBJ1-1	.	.	CASSFELPNTEAFF	TGCGCCAGCAGCTTCGAGTTACCGAACACTGAAGCTTTCTTT
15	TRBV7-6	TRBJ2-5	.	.	CASSLIDRTQETQYF	TGTGCCAGCAGCTTAATCGACAGGACCCAAGAGACCCAGTACTTC
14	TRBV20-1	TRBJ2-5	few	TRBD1	CSAIDRVVQETQYF	TGCAGTGCTATCGACAGGGTTGTGCAAGAGACCCAGTACTTC
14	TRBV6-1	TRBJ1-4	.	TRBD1	CASSFGQGGEKLFF	TGTGCCAGCAGCTTCGGACAGGGGGGAGAAAAACTGTTTTTT
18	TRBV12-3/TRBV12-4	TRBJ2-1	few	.	CASSWGRLEILSYNEQFF	TGTGCCAGCAGTTGGGGCCGTCTGGAGATACTCTCCTACAATGAGCAGTTCTTC
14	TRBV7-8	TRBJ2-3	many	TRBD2	CASTFGGGTDTQYF	TGTGCCAGCACTTTCGGGGGGGGGACAGATACGCAGTATTTT
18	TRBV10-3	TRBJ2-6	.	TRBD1	CAISGDRVGLRGANVLTF	TGTGCCATCAGCGGGGACAGGGTAGGGTTGCGTGGGGCCAACGTCCTGACTTTC
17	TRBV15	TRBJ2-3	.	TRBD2	CATSPAGGLILSDTQYF	TGTGCCACCAGCCCAGCGGGGGGCCTCATTCTGTCAGATACGCAGTATTTT
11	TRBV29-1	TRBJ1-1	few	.	CSIGLDTEAFF	TGCAGCATTGGCCTGGACACTGAAGCTTTCTTT
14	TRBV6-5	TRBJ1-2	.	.	CASSYRSTNYGYTF	TGTGCCAGCAGTTACAGAAGCACTAACTATGGCTACACCTTC